What follows are 9 T cell receptor beta chains derived from one specimen sequenced in a study of T cells in Graves' hyperthyroidism and ophthalmopathy. RNA transcripts gave rise to amplified TCR beta CDR3 regions. An initial round of RT-PCR targeting the TCR CDR3 relied on the HTBI primer set. TCRdb re-analysed the multiplex PCR reads in MiXCR, keeping a single row per CDR3 protein. The sample lists around 300,000 distinct CDR3 sequences; about 25% were seen once. The sequenced material came from blood. The receptors originated from a man aged 35-49 years with Graves' hyperthyroidism that later progressed to Graves' ophthalmopathy.

The rearrangement joins TRBV12-3 or TRBV12-4 to TRBJ2-7, with TRBD2 matching over 10 bases. With 2 bases clipped from V and 8 bases from J, the junction kept 6 bases outside the gene matches. The CDR3 length is 14 residues. The CDR3 protein is CASSLLAGVRKQYF. The DNA of the CDR3 is TGTGCCAGCAGTTTACTAGCGGGAGTTCGTAAGCAGTACTTC.

The V call is TRBV6-1, the J call TRBJ2-5; D is possibly TRBD2 (6 bases). Germline V gene data show CDR1 as MNHNS and CDR2 as SASEGT. The CDR3 is made up of 17 amino acids. V dropped 3 bases and J dropped 3 bases, with 20 bases sitting between them. The CDR3 nucleotides are TGTGCCAGCAGTGAGGAGGGCTCTCAGCTGCTGAAAGAGACCCAGTACTTC. The encoded protein is CASSEEGSQLLKETQYF.

Ten or more counts support this clonotype. The V and J genes are TRBV29-1 and TRBJ1-5; no firm D call. The CDR3 consists of 12 residues. Trimming pared 6 bases from V and 4 bases from J, leaving 10 bases between. Germline V gene data show CDR1 as SQVTM and CDR2 as ANQGSEA. CDR3: CSVGAENQPQHF. The CDR3 nucleotides read TGCAGCGTGGGCGCAGAAAATCAGCCCCAGCATTTT.

This clonotype was found many times. The rearrangement uses TRBV7-3 and TRBJ1-2; D is unresolved. CDR3 length: 13 amino acids. CDR1 SGHTA and CDR2 FQGTGA come from the germline V gene. V was clipped by 2 bases and J by 6 bases, with 10 bases between them. CDR3 sequence reads: CASSLGHGDGYTF. The DNA of the CDR3 is TGTGCCAGCAGCTTAGGGCATGGAGATGGCTACACCTTC.

The chain uses TRBV6-1 and TRBJ2-7, with D perhaps given as TRBD1 or TRBD2 (6 bases each). Germline lookup yields CDR1 MNHNS and CDR2 SASEGT. This CDR3 has 13 residues. Trimming left V 8 bases short and J 9 bases short, with 20 bases between. CDR3 in amino acids: CASRFGRLGGQYF. The CDR3 DNA follows: TGTGCCAGCCGATTCGGACGACTAGGGGGGCAGTACTTC.

In its sample, this clonotype was seen many times. One end of the junction is discordant with germline, which a read error may explain. J is TRBJ1-1 and V is TRBV12-3 or TRBV12-4; D is undetermined. The CDR3 covers 13 residues. The CDR3: CASSLGRNTEAFF. In DNA, the CDR3 is TGTGCCAGCAGCTTAGGCAGGAACACTGAAGCTTTCTTT.

This clonotype has ten or more counts. The genes are TRBV5-1 and TRBJ2-4; perhaps TRBD2 as D (5 bases). The length of the CDR3 is 15 residues. Trimming cost V 3 bases and J 3 bases, with 13 bases left between them. Per the germline V gene, CDR1 is SGHRS and CDR2 is YFSETQ. CDR3 residues: CASSWAGNDKNIQYF. The CDR3 DNA sequence: TGCGCCAGCAGCTGGGCCGGGAACGACAAAAACATTCAGTACTTC.

The chain links TRBV7-8 to TRBJ1-1; a weak D match, TRBD1 (6 bases). The CDR3 is 12 amino acids. CDR1 and CDR2 from the germline V gene are SGHVS and FQNEAQ. V was clipped by 8 bases and J by 5 bases, with 12 bases between them. CDR3 amino acids: CASGYRVTEAFF. CDR3 DNA sequence: TGTGCCAGCGGCTACAGGGTAACTGAAGCTTTCTTT. The full variable domain, completed using reference TRBV7-8 and TRBJ1-1, is GAGVSQSPRYKVAKRGQDVALRCDPISGHVSLFWYQQALGQGPEFLTYFQNEAQLDKSGLPSDRFFAERPEGSVSTLKIQRTQQEDSAVYLCASGYRVTEAFFGQGTRLTVV.

This chain links TRBV12-3 or TRBV12-4 with TRBJ1-1; 7 bases agree with TRBD1. The CDR3 covers 13 residues. The J segment lost 11 bases and the V segment lost 5 bases, leaving 11 bases of the junction unmatched. The CDR3 sequence: CASSPRTGWGAFF. CDR3 DNA: TGTGCCAGCAGTCCAAGGACAGGCTGGGGGGCTTTCTTT.